This paragraph reports one T cell receptor beta chain. Antigen specificity is unknown. Each CDR3 protein gets one entry after TCRdb re-called the 5' RACE reads with MiXCR. Here the sample spans 800,000 to 900,000 distinct CDR3 sequences, about 10% being singletons. The CDR3 loop spans 13 amino acids. Germline V lookup: CDR1 SGHTA, CDR2 FQGNSA. V lost 0 bases and J lost 5, with 7 bases in between. The entry originates in a study of CD8 T cells in ankylosing spondylitis. Study findings and constraints: Seemingly characteristic of ankylosing spondylitis blood was a TCR beta motif consisting of about 8 highly homologous variants.

Sample: blood, either unsorted or a sorted T cell fraction (not recorded which). The rearrangement joins TRBV7-2 to TRBJ2-5; no clear D gene. The source is a male donor with ankylosing spondylitis. Written as DNA, the CDR3 is TGTGCCAGCAGCTTAGCGGCGATGGAGACCCAGTACTTC. Translation gives CASSLAAMETQYF.